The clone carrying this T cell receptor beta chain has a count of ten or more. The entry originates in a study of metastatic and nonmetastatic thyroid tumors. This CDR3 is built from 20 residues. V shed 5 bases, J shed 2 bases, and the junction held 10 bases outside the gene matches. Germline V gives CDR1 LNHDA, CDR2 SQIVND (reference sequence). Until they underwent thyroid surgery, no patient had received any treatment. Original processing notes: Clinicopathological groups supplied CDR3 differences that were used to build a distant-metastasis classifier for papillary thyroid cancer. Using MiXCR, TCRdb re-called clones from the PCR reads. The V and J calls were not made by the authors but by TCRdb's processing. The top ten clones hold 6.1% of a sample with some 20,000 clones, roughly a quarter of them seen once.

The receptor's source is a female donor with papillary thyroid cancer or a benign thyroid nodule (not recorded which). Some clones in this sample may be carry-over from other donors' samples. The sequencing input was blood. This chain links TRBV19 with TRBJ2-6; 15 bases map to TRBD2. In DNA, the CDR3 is TGTGCCAGTAGTGCACAAAGGACTAGCGGGAGGGGGACTGGGGCCAACGTCCTGACTTTC. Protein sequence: CASSAQRTSGRGTGANVLTF.